The 12 T cell receptor beta chains below come from one sample, sequenced in a study of tumor and adjacent non-tumor tissue in lung cancer. The template was RNA from unsorted bulk tissue. More than 3 cm separated this lung sample from the edge of the tumor. Three rounds of nested PCR, following a modified ARM-PCR protocol, produced the TCRbeta library. TCRdb reanalysed the multiplex PCR reads using MiXCR and keeps one entry per CDR3 protein. The repertoire holds approximately 80,000 distinct CDR3 sequences, approximately 80% seen once, with 40% to 65% in the top ten. The specimen was distant non-tumor lung tissue. The receptors were gathered from a man in his sixties with non-small cell lung cancer.

Notes on this clonotype: An end of the junction does not agree with germline; a read error may underlie this. This chain connects TRBV11-2 to TRBJ2-5; D is undetermined. Per germline, CDR1 SGHAT and CDR2 FQNNGV. This CDR3 has 16 amino acids. The CDR3 here is CASRSTMGWPKETHHF. In DNA form, the CDR3 reads TGTGCCAGCAGGTCCACAATGGGGTGGCCAAAGGAGACCCATCACTTC.

With regard to this clonotype: Here the CDR3 omits its conserved ending phenylalanine or tryptophan, so a read error is the likely source. The limits of the CDR3 on the DNA are not certain, so only TCRdb's listed CDR3 is given. The chain uses TRBV11-2 and TRBJ2-7; TRBD2 is taken as the D call from the table, unchecked against the DNA. Termini included, the CDR3 measures 16 amino acids. Germline CDR1 and CDR2: SGHAT and FQNNGV. This CDR3 reads CASSSRTAGSVYEQYL.

Concerning this clonotype itself: A junction boundary mismatches the germline segment, possibly from a read error. This chain links TRBV10-1 with TRBJ2-7; D is unresolved. The CDR3 contains 13 residues. Germline V lookup: CDR1 WNHNN, CDR2 SYGVQD (reference sequence). For the CDR3, the DNA is TGCGCCAGCAGTCCAGGCGATTCGTACGATCAGTACTTC. Protein: CASSPGDSYDQYF.

On this clonotype: The germline gene is not matched at one end of the junction; a read error may be the cause. The chain links TRBV4-2 to TRBJ1-1; no clear D gene. Looked up from germline, CDR1 is LGHNA and CDR2 is YNFKEQ. The CDR3 length is 14 residues. Here the CDR3 DNA reads TGTGCCAGCAGCATCGGTAGGGAAAAAACTGAAACTTTCTTT. The encoded protein is CASSIGREKTETFF.

The V gene is TRBV6-1, the J gene TRBJ1-5, with D unclear. The V and J ends lost 5 bases and 4 bases respectively, with 15 bases between them. Per germline, CDR1 MNHNS and CDR2 SASEGT. This CDR3 spans 15 amino acids. For the CDR3, the DNA is TGTGCCAGCAGTTCGGTCAGGATAGTGAATCAGCCCCAGCATTTT. Protein product: CASSSVRIVNQPQHF.

As to this clonotype: The missing conserved phenylalanine or tryptophan at the end of this CDR3 makes a read error likely. The V gene is TRBV4-2, the J gene TRBJ2-7, with a possible D match to TRBD2 (6 bases). This CDR3 contains 14 residues. V shed 1 base and J shed 0 bases, with 7 bases lying between them. CDR1 and CDR2 from the germline V gene are LGHNA and YNFKEQ. CDR3 nucleotide sequence: TGTGCCAGCAGCCAAGGGACTAACTCCTACGAGCAGTACTTG. Translating it yields CASSQGTNSYEQYL.

The chain recombines TRBV12-3 or TRBV12-4 with TRBJ2-3; D remains unclear. The CDR3 contains 14 residues. V lost 1 base to trimming and J lost 6 bases, with 11 bases between them. CDR3 loop: CASSLDWPTDTQYF. CDR3 coding DNA: TGTGCCAGCAGTTTAGATTGGCCCACGGATACGCAGTATTTT.

Remarks on this clonotype: Because it lacks the conserved phenylalanine or tryptophan at the end, this CDR3 is likely a read error. The rearrangement links TRBV11-1 to TRBJ2-1, with 11 positions matching TRBD2. There are 17 residues in the CDR3. CDR1 is SGHAT, CDR2 FQDESV, per germline (reference sequence). DNA of the CDR3: TGTGCCAACAGCTTATCTCGGCTAGCGGGAGGCAACAATGAGCAGTTCCTT. Amino acids: CANSLSRLAGGNNEQFL.

This sequence joins TRBV4-3 and TRBJ1-2; no definite D call. Germline CDR1 reads LGHNA; CDR2 reads YSLEER. V lost 3 bases, J lost 4 bases, and 15 bases lay in between. There are 15 residues in the CDR3. CDR3: CASSHREGGVYGYTF. CDR3 bases: TGCGCCAGCAGCCACAGAGAGGGAGGAGTCTATGGCTACACCTTC.

As concerns this clonotype: The junction and the germline gene differ at one end; a read error may be behind it. This chain joins TRBV4-1 and TRBJ2-5; D not resolved. The CDR3 extends over 16 amino acids. CDR1 and CDR2 from the germline V gene are MGHRA and YSYEKL. The CDR3 sequence is CASSQVGRIIQETQYF. The CDR3 coding sequence is TGCGCCAGCAGCCAAGTGGGCAGGATTATACAAGAGACTCAGTACTTC.

In regard to this clonotype: The junction departs from germline at one end; a sequencing error may be responsible. The chain recombines TRBV29-1 with TRBJ1-4, with unresolved D. Per germline, CDR1 SQVTM and CDR2 ANQGSEA. The CDR3 sequence is 13 residues long. CDR3 region: CSVGAGKNEQLFF. Here the CDR3 DNA reads TGCAGCGTTGGGGCCGGCAAAAATGAACAACTGTTTTTT.

This clonotype was seen more than once but under ten times. A much more abundant neighbour one base away suggests this may be a read error. The J gene is TRBJ2-3, the V gene TRBV6-1, with a possible D match to TRBD1 (7 bases). CDR1 is MNHNS, CDR2 SASEGT, per germline. CDR3 size: 15 residues. As DNA, the CDR3 is TGTACCAGCAGTGAAGGACCCCAGGGGGGTGATACGCAGTATTTT. Protein sequence: CTSSEGPQGGDTQYF.